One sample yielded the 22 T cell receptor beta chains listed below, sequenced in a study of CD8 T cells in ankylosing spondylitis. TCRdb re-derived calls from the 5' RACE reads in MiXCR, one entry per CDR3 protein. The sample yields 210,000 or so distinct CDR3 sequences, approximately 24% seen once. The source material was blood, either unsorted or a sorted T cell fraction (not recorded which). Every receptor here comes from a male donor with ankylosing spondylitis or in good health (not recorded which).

The CDR3 here is CSATLDRANNEQFF. The CDR3 region has the DNA TGCAGTGCTACACTAGACAGAGCTAACAATGAGCAGTTCTTC. The chain is built from TRBV20-1 and TRBJ2-1; D is tentatively TRBD1 or TRBD2 (5 bases each). This CDR3 region has 14 residues. V lost 4 bases, J lost 5 bases, and 15 bases lay in between. From germline, CDR1 is DFQATT and CDR2 SNEGSKA (reference sequence).

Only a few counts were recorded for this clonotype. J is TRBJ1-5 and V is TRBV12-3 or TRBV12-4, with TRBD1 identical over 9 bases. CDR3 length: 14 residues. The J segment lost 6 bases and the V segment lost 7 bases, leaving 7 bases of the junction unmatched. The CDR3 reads CASKRTGVAQPQHF. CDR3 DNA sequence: TGTGCCAGCAAGAGGACAGGGGTGGCTCAGCCCCAGCATTTT.

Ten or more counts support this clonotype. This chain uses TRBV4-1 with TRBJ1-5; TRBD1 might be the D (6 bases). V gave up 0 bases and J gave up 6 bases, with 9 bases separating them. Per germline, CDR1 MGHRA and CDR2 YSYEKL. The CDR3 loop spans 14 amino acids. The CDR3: CASSQEGGSQPQHF. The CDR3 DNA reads TGCGCCAGCAGCCAAGAAGGGGGGAGTCAGCCCCAGCATTTT.

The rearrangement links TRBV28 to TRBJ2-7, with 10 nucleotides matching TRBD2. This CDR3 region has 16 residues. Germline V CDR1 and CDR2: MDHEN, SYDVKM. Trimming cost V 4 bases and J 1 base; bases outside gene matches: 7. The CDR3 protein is CASSSSSGRRSYEQYF. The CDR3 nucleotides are TGTGCCAGCAGTTCGTCTAGCGGGAGAAGATCCTACGAGCAGTACTTC.

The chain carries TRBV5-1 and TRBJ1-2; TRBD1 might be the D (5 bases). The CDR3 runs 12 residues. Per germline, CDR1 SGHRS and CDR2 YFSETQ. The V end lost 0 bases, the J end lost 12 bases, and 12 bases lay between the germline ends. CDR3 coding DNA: TGCGCCAGCAGCTTGGATCGGGAGGGACACACCTTC. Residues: CASSLDREGHTF.

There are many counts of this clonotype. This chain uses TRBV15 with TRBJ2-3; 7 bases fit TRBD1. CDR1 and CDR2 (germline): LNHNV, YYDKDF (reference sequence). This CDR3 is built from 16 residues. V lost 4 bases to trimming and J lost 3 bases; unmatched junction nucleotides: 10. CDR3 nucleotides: TGTGCCACCAGCACCAACAGGGGTACAGTTACAGATACGCAGTATTTT. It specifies CATSTNRGTVTDTQYF.

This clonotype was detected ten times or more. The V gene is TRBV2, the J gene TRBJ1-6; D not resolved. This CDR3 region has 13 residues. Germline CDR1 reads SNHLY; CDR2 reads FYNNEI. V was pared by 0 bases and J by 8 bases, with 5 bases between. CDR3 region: CASSEARDSPLHF. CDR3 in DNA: TGTGCCAGCAGTGAAGCGCGTGATTCACCCCTCCACTTT. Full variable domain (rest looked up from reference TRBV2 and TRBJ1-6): EPEVTQTPSHQVTQMGQEVILRCVPISNHLYFYWYRQILGQKVEFLVSFYNNEISEKSEIFDDQFSVERPDGSNFTLKIRSTKLEDSAMYFCASSEARDSPLHFGNGTRLTVT.

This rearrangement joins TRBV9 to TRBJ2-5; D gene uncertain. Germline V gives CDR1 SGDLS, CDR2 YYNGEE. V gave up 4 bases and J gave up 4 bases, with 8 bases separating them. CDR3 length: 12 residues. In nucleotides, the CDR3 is TGTGCCAGCAGCTCCTGGACAGAGACCCAGTACTTC. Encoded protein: CASSSWTETQYF.

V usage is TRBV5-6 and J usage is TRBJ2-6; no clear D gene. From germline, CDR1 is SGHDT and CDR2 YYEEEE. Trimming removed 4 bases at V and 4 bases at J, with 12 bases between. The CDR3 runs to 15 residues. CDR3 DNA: TGTGCCAGCAGCCTGATTCCCCTCGGGGCCAACGTCCTGACTTTC. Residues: CASSLIPLGANVLTF.

The CDR3 sequence is CSARSGGTSYEQYF. The CDR3 nucleotides are TGCAGCGCCCGGTCTGGCGGGACCTCCTACGAGCAGTACTTC. The genes are TRBV29-1 and TRBJ2-7; D is perhaps TRBD2 (6 bases). CDR1 is SQVTM, CDR2 ANQGSEA, per germline. The V end lost 7 bases, the J end lost 0 bases, and 16 bases lay between the germline ends. The CDR3 totals 14 residues.

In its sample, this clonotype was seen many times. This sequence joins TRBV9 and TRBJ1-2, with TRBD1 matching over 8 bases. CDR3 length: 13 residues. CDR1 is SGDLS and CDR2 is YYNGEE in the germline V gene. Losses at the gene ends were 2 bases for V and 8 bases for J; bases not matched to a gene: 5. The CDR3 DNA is TGTGCCAGCAGCGTCGGACAGGGTGGCGGCTACACCTTC. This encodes CASSVGQGGGYTF.

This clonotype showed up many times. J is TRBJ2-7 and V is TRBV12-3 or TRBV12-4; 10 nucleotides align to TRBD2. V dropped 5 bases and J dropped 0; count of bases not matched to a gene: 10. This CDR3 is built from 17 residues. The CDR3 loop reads CASSLPRTSGYSYEQYF. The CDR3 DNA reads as TGTGCCAGCAGTCTCCCCAGGACTAGCGGTTACTCCTACGAGCAGTACTTC.

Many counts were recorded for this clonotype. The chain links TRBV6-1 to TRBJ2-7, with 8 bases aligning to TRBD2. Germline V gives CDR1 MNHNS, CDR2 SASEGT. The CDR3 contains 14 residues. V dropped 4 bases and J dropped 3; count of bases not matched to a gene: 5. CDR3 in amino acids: CASSVRGGYYEQYF. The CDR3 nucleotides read TGTGCCAGCAGTGTACGGGGGGGGTACTACGAGCAGTACTTC.

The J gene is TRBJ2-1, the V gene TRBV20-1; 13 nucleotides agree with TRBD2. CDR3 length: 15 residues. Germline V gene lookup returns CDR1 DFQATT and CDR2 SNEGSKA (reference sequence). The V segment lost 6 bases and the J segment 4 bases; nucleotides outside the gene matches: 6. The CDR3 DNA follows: TGCAGTGCCCCACCGGGACTAGCGGGGTACAATGAGCAGTTCTTC. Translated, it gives CSAPPGLAGYNEQFF.

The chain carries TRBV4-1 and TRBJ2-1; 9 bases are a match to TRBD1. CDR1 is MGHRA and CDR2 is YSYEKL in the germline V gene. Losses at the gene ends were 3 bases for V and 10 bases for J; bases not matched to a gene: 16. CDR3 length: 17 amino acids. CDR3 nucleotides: TGCGCCAGCAGCCAGGGAGGGGGGGACAGGGCTTATGGGGAGCAGTTCTTC. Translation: CASSQGGGDRAYGEQFF.

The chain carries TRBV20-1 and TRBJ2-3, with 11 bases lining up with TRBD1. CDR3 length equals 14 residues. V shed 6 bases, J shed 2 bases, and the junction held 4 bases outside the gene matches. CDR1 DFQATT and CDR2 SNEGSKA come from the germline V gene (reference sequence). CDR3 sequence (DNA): TGCAGTGCGGACAGGGGGCTCTACACAGATACGCAGTATTTT. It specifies CSADRGLYTDTQYF.

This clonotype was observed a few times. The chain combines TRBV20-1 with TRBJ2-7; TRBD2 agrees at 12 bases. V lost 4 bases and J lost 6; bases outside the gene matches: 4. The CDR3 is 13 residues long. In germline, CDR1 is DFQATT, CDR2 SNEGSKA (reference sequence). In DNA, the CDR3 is TGCAGTGCTACCCTAGCGGGAGGGGGCGAGCAGTACTTC. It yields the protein CSATLAGGGEQYF.

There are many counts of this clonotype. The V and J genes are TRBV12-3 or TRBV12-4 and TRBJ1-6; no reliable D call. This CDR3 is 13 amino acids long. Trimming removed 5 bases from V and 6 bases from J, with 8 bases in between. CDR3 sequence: CASSPRINSPLHF. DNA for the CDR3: TGTGCCAGCAGTCCCCGGATTAATTCACCCCTCCACTTT.

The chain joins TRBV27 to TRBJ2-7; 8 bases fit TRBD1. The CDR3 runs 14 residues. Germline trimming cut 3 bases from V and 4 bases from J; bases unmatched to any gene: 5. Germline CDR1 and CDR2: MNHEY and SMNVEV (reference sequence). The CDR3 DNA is TGTGCCAGCAGTTTGAACAGGGGGGATTACGAGCAGTACTTC. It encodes CASSLNRGDYEQYF.

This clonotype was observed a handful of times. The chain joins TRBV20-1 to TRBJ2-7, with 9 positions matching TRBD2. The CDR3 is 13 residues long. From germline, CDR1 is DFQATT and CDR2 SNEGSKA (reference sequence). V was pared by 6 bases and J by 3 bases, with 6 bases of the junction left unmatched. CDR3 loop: CSAPDSGSYEQYF. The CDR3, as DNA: TGCAGTGCACCCGATAGCGGGAGCTACGAGCAGTACTTC.

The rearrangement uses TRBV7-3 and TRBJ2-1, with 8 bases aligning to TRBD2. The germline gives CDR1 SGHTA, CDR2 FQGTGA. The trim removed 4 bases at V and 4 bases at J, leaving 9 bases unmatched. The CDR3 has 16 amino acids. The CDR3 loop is CASSSQGSGGYNEQFF. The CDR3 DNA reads TGTGCCAGCAGCTCGCAGGGGAGCGGGGGATACAATGAGCAGTTCTTC. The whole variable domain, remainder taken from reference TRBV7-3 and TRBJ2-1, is GAGVSQTPSNKVTEKGKYVELRCDPISGHTALYWYRQSLGQGPEFLIYFQGTGAADDSGLPNDRFFAVRPEGSVSTLKIQRTERGDSAVYLCASSSQGSGGYNEQFFGPGTRLTVL.

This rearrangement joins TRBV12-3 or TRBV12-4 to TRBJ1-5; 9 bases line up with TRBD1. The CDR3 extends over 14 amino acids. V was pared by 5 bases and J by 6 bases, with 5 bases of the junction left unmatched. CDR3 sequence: CASSQQGAIQPQHF. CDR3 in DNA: TGTGCCAGCAGTCAACAGGGGGCGATTCAGCCCCAGCATTTT.